A single sample is the source of the 4 T cell receptor beta chains below, sequenced in a study of shared clonotypes between healthy human individuals. TCRdb's table, derived via immunoSEQ multiplex PCR, lists solely in-frame clones and lacks some. In the table there are about 1.5 million clones, 95% to 99% of which are singletons. Sequencing was done on a sample of naive CD4+ T cells sorted from blood. Subset indicated: CD45RA+ positively selected. The receptors were sampled from a man in his thirties or forties in good health.

The chain couples TRBV4-3 to TRBJ1-4; D is unresolved. Germline V lookup: CDR1 LGHNA, CDR2 YSLEER. The CDR3 has 15 amino acids. The germline V and J ends were trimmed by 4 bases and 4 bases, with 13 bases remaining between them. The CDR3 sequence: CASSPELGYNEKLFF. The CDR3 DNA reads as TGCGCCAGCAGCCCAGAGCTGGGTTATAATGAAAAACTGTTTTTT.

Regarding this clone: Different DNA sequences within this sample yield the same CDR3. This chain connects TRBV5-1 to TRBJ2-3; no clear D gene. The length of the CDR3 is 12 residues. V lost 4 bases and J 2 bases, leaving 5 bases between the germline ends. The germline gives CDR1 SGHRS, CDR2 YFSETQ. The CDR3 sequence: CASSPTTDTQYF. The DNA for the CDR3 is TGCGCCAGCAGCCCGACCACAGATACGCAGTATTTT.

CDR3 protein: CASSQGIRTDTQYF. CDR3 nucleotide sequence: TGCGCCAGCAGCCAAGGAATCCGCACAGATACGCAGTATTTT. The chain combines TRBV4-3 with TRBJ2-3; D remains unclear. V was pared by 1 base and J by 1 base, with 6 bases between. The CDR3 totals 14 residues. Germline V gene lookup returns CDR1 LGHNA and CDR2 YSLEER.

V is TRBV29-1 and J is TRBJ1-2; possible D gene TRBD1, 5 bases. Germline values: CDR1 SQVTM, CDR2 ANQGSEA. V gave up 7 bases and J gave up 0 bases, with 9 bases separating them. This CDR3 has 12 amino acids. The CDR3: CSGQSTNYGYTF. The CDR3 DNA reads TGCAGCGGACAGAGCACTAACTATGGCTACACCTTC. The full variable domain, completed using reference TRBV29-1 and TRBJ1-2, is SAVISQKPSRDICQRGTSLTIQCQVDSQVTMMFWYRQQPGQSLTLIATANQGSEATYESGFVIDKFPISRPNLTFSTLTVSNMSPEDSSIYLCSGQSTNYGYTFGSGTRLTVV.